The 3 T cell receptor beta chains below come from one sample, sequenced in a study of blood T cells in healthy people across ages. For the second PCR, which ran for 7 to 11 cycles, a sample-barcoded 5' primer and a J-beta primer mix were used. TCRdb re-called the 5' RACE reads through MiXCR, storing one row per CDR3 protein. The sample has some 1,500,000 distinct CDR3 sequences, approximately 43% seen once. Sequencing was done on a sample of blood. The receptors shown here come from a woman aged 18-29 years in good health.

This chain uses TRBV7-9 with TRBJ2-5; TRBD2 aligns across 7 bases. The J call may be faulty, since TRBJ2-7 better matches the DNA end. CDR1 is SEHNR, CDR2 FQNEAQ, per germline (reference sequence). The length of the CDR3 is 14 residues. The DNA for the CDR3 is TGTGCCAGCAGCGTGGGCCTAGCGGAAGGCGAGCAGTACTTC. Protein sequence: CASSVGLAEGEQYF.

The chain has TRBV4-2 and TRBJ1-2; D might be TRBD1 (5 bases). Germline assignment: CDR1 LGHNA and CDR2 YNFKEQ. This CDR3 has 17 amino acids. The germline V and J ends were trimmed by 0 bases and 3 bases, with 17 bases remaining between them. This CDR3 is CASSQDYTFDSYYGYTF. In DNA form, the CDR3 reads TGTGCCAGCAGCCAAGATTATACTTTTGACAGCTACTATGGCTACACCTTC.

The gene calls are TRBV2 and TRBJ1-2; TRBD1 might be the D (6 bases). The germline CDR1 and CDR2 sequences are SNHLY and FYNNEI. V shed 4 bases and J shed 6 bases, with 12 bases lying between them. This CDR3 is built from 13 residues. The CDR3 DNA reads TGTGCCAGCAGTGGGGGGCGCCTGAATGGCTACACCTTC. Translating it yields CASSGGRLNGYTF.